What follows are 6 T cell receptor beta chains derived from one specimen sequenced in a study of HIV-infected patients and healthy controls. Using its own MiXCR run on the 5' RACE reads, TCRdb lists one record per CDR3 protein. The sample carries around 58,000 distinct CDR3 sequences, 15% to 20% recorded once. Sequenced: CD4+ T cells from blood. The receptor source for this set is a human donor in good health.

This clonotype was counted many times. The chain carries TRBV6-1 and TRBJ1-2, with D maybe TRBD1 (5 bases). With 4 bases removed from V and 4 bases from J, the gap between germline ends came to 16 bases. The CDR3 length is 15 residues. The germline V gene encodes CDR1 MNHNS and CDR2 SASEGT. The CDR3 protein is CASSGTWDQGYGYTF. CDR3 in DNA: TGTGCCAGCAGTGGGACCTGGGACCAGGGCTATGGCTACACCTTC.

The rearrangement joins TRBV4-2 to TRBJ1-5; D uncertain. Trimming removed 1 base at V and 4 bases at J, with 8 bases between. Germline V lookup: CDR1 LGHNA, CDR2 YNFKEQ. The CDR3 length is 14 residues. This CDR3 is CASSQGDGNQPQHF. The DNA for the CDR3 is TGTGCCAGCAGCCAAGGAGATGGGAATCAGCCCCAGCATTTT.

This clonotype was observed a handful of times. This chain's CDR3 is CASSLAGGALNTGELFF. Here the CDR3 DNA reads TGCGCCAGCAGCTTGGCCGGGGGGGCTCTGAACACCGGGGAGCTGTTTTTT. The chain is built from TRBV5-1 and TRBJ2-2; TRBD2 agrees at 8 bases. V lost 0 bases and J lost 1; bases outside the gene matches: 5. This CDR3 region has 17 residues. Germline-derived CDR1 and CDR2 are SGHRS and YFSETQ.

The chain's CDR3 is CSVSEQGNTEAFF. CDR3 nucleotide sequence: TGCAGCGTCTCCGAGCAGGGCAACACTGAAGCTTTCTTT. The chain recombines TRBV29-1 with TRBJ1-1, with D possibly matching TRBD1 (5 bases). V dropped 6 bases and J dropped 2 bases, with 13 bases sitting between them. CDR1 is SQVTM, CDR2 ANQGSEA, per germline. The CDR3 is made up of 13 amino acids.

This clonotype was seen repeatedly, ten times or more. This sequence joins TRBV5-1 and TRBJ1-1; 7 nucleotides align to TRBD1. V was pared by 9 bases and J by 1 base, with 12 bases of the junction left unmatched. The CDR3 runs to 15 residues. CDR1 is SGHRS and CDR2 is YFSETQ in the germline V gene. The CDR3 sequence: CATMLGGSGNTEAFF. The CDR3 DNA is TGCGCCACCATGTTAGGGGGCTCCGGGAACACTGAAGCTTTCTTT.

The rearrangement uses TRBV10-3 and TRBJ2-5; 9 bases are a match to TRBD2. Germline assignment: CDR1 ENHRY and CDR2 SYGVKD. V gave up 2 bases and J gave up 5 bases; unmatched junction bases: 3. This CDR3 comprises 14 residues. The CDR3 loop reads CAISEDSGSETQYF. The CDR3 region has the DNA TGTGCCATCAGTGAGGATAGCGGGAGTGAGACCCAGTACTTC.